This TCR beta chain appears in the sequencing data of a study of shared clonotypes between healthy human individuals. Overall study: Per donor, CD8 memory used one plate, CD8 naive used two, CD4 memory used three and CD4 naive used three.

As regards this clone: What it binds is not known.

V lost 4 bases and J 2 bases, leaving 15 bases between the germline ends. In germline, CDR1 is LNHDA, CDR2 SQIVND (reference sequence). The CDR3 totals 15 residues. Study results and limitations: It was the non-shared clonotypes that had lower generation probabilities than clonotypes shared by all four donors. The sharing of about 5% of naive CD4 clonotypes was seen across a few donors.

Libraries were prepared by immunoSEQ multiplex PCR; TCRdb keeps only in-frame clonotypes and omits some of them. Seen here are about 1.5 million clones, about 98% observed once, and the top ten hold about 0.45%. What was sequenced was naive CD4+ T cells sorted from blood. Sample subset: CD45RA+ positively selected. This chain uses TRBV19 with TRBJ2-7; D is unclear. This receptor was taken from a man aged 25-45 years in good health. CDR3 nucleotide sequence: TGTGCCAGTAGTACTATGGCCCGCGGTCCCTACGAGCAGTACTTC. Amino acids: CASSTMARGPYEQYF.